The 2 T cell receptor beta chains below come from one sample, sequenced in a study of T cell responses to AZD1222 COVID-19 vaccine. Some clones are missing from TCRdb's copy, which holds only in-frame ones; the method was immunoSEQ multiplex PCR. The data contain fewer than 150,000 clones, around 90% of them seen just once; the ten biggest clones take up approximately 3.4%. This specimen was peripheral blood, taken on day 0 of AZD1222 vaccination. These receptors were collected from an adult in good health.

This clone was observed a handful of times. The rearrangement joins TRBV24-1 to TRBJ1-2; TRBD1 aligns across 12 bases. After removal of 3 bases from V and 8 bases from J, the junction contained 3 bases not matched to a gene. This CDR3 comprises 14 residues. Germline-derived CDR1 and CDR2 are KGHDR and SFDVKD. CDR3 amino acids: CATSDTGTGGGYTF. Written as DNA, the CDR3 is TGTGCCACCAGTGATACCGGGACAGGGGGCGGCTACACCTTC.

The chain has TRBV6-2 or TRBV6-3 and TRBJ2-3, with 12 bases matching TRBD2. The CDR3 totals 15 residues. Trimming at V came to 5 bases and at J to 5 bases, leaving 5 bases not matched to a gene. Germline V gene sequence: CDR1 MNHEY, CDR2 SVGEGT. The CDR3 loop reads CASSATSGRVDTQYF. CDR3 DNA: TGTGCCAGCAGTGCGACTAGCGGGAGAGTAGATACGCAGTATTTT.